What follows are 23 T cell receptor beta chains derived from one specimen sequenced in a study of blood T cells in healthy people across ages. A second PCR, run for about 7 to 12 cycles, used a sample-barcoded 5' primer plus a J-beta primer mix. TCRdb itself ran the 5' RACE reads through MiXCR, one entry per CDR3 protein. The table lists 650,000 to 1,000,000 distinct CDR3 sequences, 46% of them singletons, with 15% to 20% in the top ten. Sequenced input: blood. The receptor source for this set is a man older than 75 in good health.

This clonotype is a singleton in its sample. The germline gene is not matched at one end of the junction; a read error may be the cause. The chain combines TRBV7-8 with TRBJ1-1; unclear D gene. The germline V gene encodes CDR1 SGHVS and CDR2 FQNEAQ. The length of the CDR3 is 13 residues. The CDR3 sequence: CASSLGKNTETFF. The CDR3 nucleotides read TGTGCCAGCAGCCTAGGGAAGAACACTGAAACTTTCTTT.

The chain couples TRBV5-1 to TRBJ2-5; unclear D gene. The germline V gene encodes CDR1 SGHRS and CDR2 YFSETQ. V was cut by 1 base and J by 1 base, with 8 bases left in between. CDR3 length: 14 amino acids. CDR3 sequence (DNA): TGCGCCAGCAGCTTGACTGAGCCCCAAGAGACCCAGTACTTC. Translated: CASSLTEPQETQYF.

J is TRBJ1-5 and V is TRBV24-1; D gene ambiguous. Trimming took 4 bases from V and 6 from J, leaving 24 bases between them. Per the germline V gene, CDR1 is KGHDR and CDR2 is SFDVKD. The CDR3 is made up of 18 amino acids. Here the CDR3 reads CATSDGSLADVAGQPQHF. Written as DNA, the CDR3 is TGTGCCACCAGTGACGGTTCCCTGGCTGACGTCGCTGGTCAGCCCCAGCATTTT.

The gene calls are TRBV13 and TRBJ1-4; 7 nucleotides agree with TRBD1. The germline CDR1 and CDR2 sequences are PRHDT and FYEKMQ (reference sequence). The junction had 6 bases not matched to a gene; V was cut back by 6 bases and J by 5 bases. The CDR3 contains 14 residues. The CDR3: CASSSDRRNEKLFF. The CDR3 bases are TGTGCCAGCAGTTCGGACAGGAGAAATGAAAAACTGTTTTTT.

This clonotype was counted between two and nine times. The chain couples TRBV12-3 or TRBV12-4 to TRBJ1-1; D is perhaps TRBD1 (5 bases). The CDR3 sequence is 12 residues long. V was cut by 5 bases and J by 4 bases, with 8 bases left in between. The CDR3 is CASSHTGTEAFF. The CDR3 nucleotides are TGTGCCAGCAGTCATACAGGCACTGAAGCTTTCTTT.

This rearrangement joins TRBV7-9 to TRBJ2-5, with a tentative D call TRBD1 (7 bases). Germline V CDR1 and CDR2: SEHNR, FQNEAQ (reference sequence). CDR3 length equals 16 residues. The ends were cut back, 5 bases at V and 3 bases at J, with 19 bases in the middle. Here the CDR3 DNA reads TGTGCCAGCAGCCCTCCGACAGGGAGGTCGGAAGAGACCCAGTACTTC. Its translation is CASSPPTGRSEETQYF.

The chain has TRBV10-3 and TRBJ1-2; no clear D. The germline V gene has CDR1 ENHRY and CDR2 SYGVKD. Trimming shortened V by 8 bases and J by 6 bases, and 13 bases separated the two germline ends. The CDR3 length is 12 residues. The CDR3 region is CAIEREEDGYTF. The CDR3 nucleotides are TGTGCCATCGAAAGGGAAGAGGATGGCTACACCTTC.

The rearrangement uses TRBV12-3 or TRBV12-4 and TRBJ2-2; 8 bases fit TRBD2. Losses at the gene ends were 3 bases for V and 5 bases for J; bases not matched to a gene: 8. This CDR3 has 16 residues. DNA of the CDR3: TGTGCCAGCAGTTTGATTTCGGGAGGGGGGACCGGGGAGCTGTTTTTT. This translates into CASSLISGGGTGELFF.

The chain uses TRBV4-3 and TRBJ1-4; D is ambiguous. Trimming removed 0 bases from V and 3 bases from J, with 11 bases in between. This CDR3 contains 16 residues. Germline lookup yields CDR1 LGHNA and CDR2 YSLEER. CDR3 sequence (DNA): TGCGCCAGCAGCCAAGATTCGGGGTTCTCTAATGAAAAACTGTTTTTT. Translation gives CASSQDSGFSNEKLFF.

This clonotype was counted between two and nine times. This sequence joins TRBV7-3 and TRBJ2-3; 10 positions match TRBD2. The CDR3 contains 17 residues. J gave up 4 bases and V 0 bases, and 7 bases lay outside the gene matches. CDR1 is SGHTA and CDR2 is FQGTGA in the germline V gene. CDR3 protein: CASSLTKASGSADTQYF. CDR3 nucleotide sequence: TGTGCCAGCAGCTTAACGAAGGCTAGCGGGAGTGCAGATACGCAGTATTTT.

The chain couples TRBV7-2 to TRBJ2-5, with a tentative D call TRBD1 (5 bases). The CDR3 spans 16 residues. Per the germline V gene, CDR1 is SGHTA and CDR2 is FQGNSA. Trimming left V 5 bases short and J 11 bases short, with 27 bases between. The CDR3 loop reads CASSPPGQPLNKGQYF. The CDR3 nucleotides are TGTGCCAGCAGCCCCCCAGGGCAGCCGCTCAATAAAGGGCAGTACTTC.

The V and J genes are TRBV12-3 or TRBV12-4 and TRBJ2-1; tentative D call: TRBD1 (6 bases). V was pared by 6 bases and J by 8 bases, with 14 bases between. The CDR3 has 13 amino acids. The CDR3 DNA reads as TGTGCCAGCAGCAACAGGGTCTGGGATGAGCAGTTCTTC. Translated: CASSNRVWDEQFF.

This clonotype has just one count. The rearrangement links TRBV28 to TRBJ2-5, with 9 positions matching TRBD1. Germline values: CDR1 MDHEN, CDR2 SYDVKM. Trimming removed 6 bases from V and 11 bases from J; junction bases left unmatched: 16. The CDR3 covers 15 residues. In DNA, the CDR3 is TGTGCCAGCAGCCGATTCGGGACAGGGCACAATGAGCAGTACTTC. Protein product: CASSRFGTGHNEQYF.

V and J are TRBV6-2 or TRBV6-3 and TRBJ2-7; possible D gene TRBD1, 6 bases. V was clipped by 2 bases and J by 2 bases, with 10 bases between them. From germline, CDR1 is MNHEY and CDR2 SVGEGT. The CDR3 runs to 14 residues. This chain's CDR3 is CASSYDRTTYEQYF. CDR3 bases: TGTGCCAGCAGTTACGACAGGACGACCTACGAGCAGTACTTC.

This clonotype was seen only a few times. V gene TRBV28 combines with J gene TRBJ1-6, with D possibly matching TRBD1 (5 bases). This CDR3 contains 17 residues. V was pared by 5 bases and J by 4 bases, with 18 bases between. Germline assignment: CDR1 MDHEN and CDR2 SYDVKM. DNA for the CDR3: TGTGCCAGCAGTCCCTTGCCCCGGGACGGTTATAATTCACCCCTCCACTTT. It codes for CASSPLPRDGYNSPLHF.

The V gene is TRBV7-2, the J gene TRBJ1-6; D is possibly TRBD1 (5 bases). The CDR3 covers 16 residues. CDR1 is SGHTA, CDR2 FQGNSA, per germline. V lost 1 base to trimming and J lost 9 bases, with 16 bases between them. CDR3 protein: CASSLGDRIFGSPLHF. The CDR3 nucleotides read TGTGCCAGCAGCTTAGGGGACCGTATCTTTGGTTCACCCCTCCACTTT.

The CDR3 is CASRQSPQGSEGYGYTF. In nucleotides, the CDR3 is TGCGCCAGCAGACAGTCTCCCCAGGGAAGTGAGGGTTATGGCTACACCTTC. V is TRBV4-1 and J is TRBJ1-2, with D tentatively TRBD1 (5 bases). The germline V and J ends were trimmed by 6 bases and 5 bases, with 25 bases remaining between them. CDR1 is MGHRA, CDR2 YSYEKL, per germline. This CDR3 comprises 17 residues.

The rearrangement uses TRBV6-6 and TRBJ2-1; 7 bases align to TRBD2. Germline CDR1 reads MNHNY; CDR2 reads SVGAGI (reference sequence). The J segment lost 6 bases and the V segment lost 6 bases, leaving 11 bases of the junction unmatched. This CDR3 region has 15 residues. CDR3 in amino acids: CASSPVAGAPNEQFF. DNA of the CDR3: TGTGCCAGCAGCCCAGTTGCGGGAGCCCCCAATGAGCAGTTCTTC.

The chain combines TRBV10-3 with TRBJ1-1; D remains unclear. This CDR3 has 13 amino acids. V was pared by 9 bases and J by 0 bases, with 11 bases between. CDR1 and CDR2 from the germline V gene are ENHRY and SYGVKD. CDR3 DNA sequence: TGTGCCATTACTACGACTGTGAACACTGAAGCTTTCTTT. It is translated as CAITTTVNTEAFF.

CDR3 loop: CASSLRKGTLAVYEQYF. CDR3 in DNA: TGTGCCAGCAGCTTACGCAAAGGTACGCTAGCGGTATACGAGCAGTACTTC. This chain uses TRBV13 with TRBJ2-7, with 7 bases lining up with TRBD2. Germline assignment: CDR1 PRHDT and CDR2 FYEKMQ (reference sequence). This CDR3 is built from 17 residues. V shed 2 bases, J shed 4 bases, and the junction held 14 bases outside the gene matches. Combining the CDR3 with reference TRBV13 and TRBJ2-7 gives the whole variable domain AAGVIQSPRHLIKEKRETATLKCYPIPRHDTVYWYQQGPGQDPQFLISFYEKMQSDKGSIPDRFSAQQFSDYHSELNMSSLELGDSALYFCASSLRKGTLAVYEQYFGPGTRLTVT.

The chain recombines TRBV9 with TRBJ2-1; D is ambiguous. Trimming pared 4 bases from V and 9 bases from J, leaving 11 bases between. The V gene's germline CDR1 is SGDLS and CDR2 YYNGEE. There are 12 residues in the CDR3. CDR3 region: CASSRRSAEQFF. CDR3 bases: TGTGCCAGCAGCCGACGTTCGGCTGAGCAGTTCTTC.

The V call is TRBV15, the J call TRBJ1-2, with D maybe TRBD1 (6 bases). The CDR3 covers 15 residues. V was shortened by 0 bases and J by 3 bases, with 11 bases between the two germline ends. The germline CDR1 and CDR2 sequences are LNHNV and YYDKDF (reference sequence). CDR3 sequence (DNA): TGTGCCACCAGCAGAGATGCAGGGGCGGACTATGGCTACACCTTC. This translates into CATSRDAGADYGYTF.

The genes are TRBV11-3 and TRBJ2-7; the D is unclear. CDR1 and CDR2 (germline): SGHNT, YENEEA. V lost 3 bases and J 4 bases, leaving 7 bases between the germline ends. There are 12 residues in the CDR3. The CDR3 DNA sequence: TGTGCCAGCAGCTTTTCTGAATACGAGCAGTACTTC. This translates into CASSFSEYEQYF.